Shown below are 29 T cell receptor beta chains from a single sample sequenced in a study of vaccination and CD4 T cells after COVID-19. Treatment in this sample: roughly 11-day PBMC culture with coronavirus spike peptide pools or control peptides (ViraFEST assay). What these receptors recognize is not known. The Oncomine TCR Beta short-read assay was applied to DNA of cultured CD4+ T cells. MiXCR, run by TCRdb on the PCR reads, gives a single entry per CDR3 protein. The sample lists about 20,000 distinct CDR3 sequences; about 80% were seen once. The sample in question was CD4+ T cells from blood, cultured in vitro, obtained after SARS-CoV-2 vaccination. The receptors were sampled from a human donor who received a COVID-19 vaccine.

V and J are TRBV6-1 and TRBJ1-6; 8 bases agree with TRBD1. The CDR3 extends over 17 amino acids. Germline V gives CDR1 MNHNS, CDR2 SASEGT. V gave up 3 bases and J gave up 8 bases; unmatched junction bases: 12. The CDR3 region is CASSDGTGGLLDSPLHF. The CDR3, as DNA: TGTGCCAGCAGTGATGGGACAGGCGGATTATTGGATTCACCCCTCCACTTT.

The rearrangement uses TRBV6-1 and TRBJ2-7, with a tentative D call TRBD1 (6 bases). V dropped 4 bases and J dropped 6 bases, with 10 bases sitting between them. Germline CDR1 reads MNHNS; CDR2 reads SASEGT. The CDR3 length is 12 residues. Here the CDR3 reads CASSVNRVEQYF. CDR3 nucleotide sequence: TGTGCCAGCAGTGTCAACAGGGTCGAGCAGTACTTC.

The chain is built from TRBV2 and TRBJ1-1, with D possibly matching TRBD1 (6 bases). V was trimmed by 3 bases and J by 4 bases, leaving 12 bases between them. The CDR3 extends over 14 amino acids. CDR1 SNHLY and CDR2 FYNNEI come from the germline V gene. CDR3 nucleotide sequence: TGTGCCAGCAGTGACCGGGACAAGGTCACTGAAGCTTTCTTT. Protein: CASSDRDKVTEAFF.

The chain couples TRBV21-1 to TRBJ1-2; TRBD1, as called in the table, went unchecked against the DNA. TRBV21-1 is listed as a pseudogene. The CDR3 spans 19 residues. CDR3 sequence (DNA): TGTGCCAGCAGCAAGCACCGGGGCCACTACTTTAACGGTAACTATGGCTACACCTTC. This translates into CASSKHRGHYFNGNYGYTF.

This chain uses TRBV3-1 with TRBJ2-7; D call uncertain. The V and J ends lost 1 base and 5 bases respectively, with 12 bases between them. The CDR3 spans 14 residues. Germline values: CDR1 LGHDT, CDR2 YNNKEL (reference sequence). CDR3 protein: CASSQGFIRDEQYF. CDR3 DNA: TGTGCCAGCAGCCAAGGTTTCATTCGGGACGAGCAGTACTTC.

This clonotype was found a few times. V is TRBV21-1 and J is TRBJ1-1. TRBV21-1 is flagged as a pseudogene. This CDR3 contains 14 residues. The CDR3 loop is CASSKGNMNTEAFF. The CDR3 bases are TGTGCCAGCAGCAAGGGCAACATGAACACTGAAGCTTTCTTT.

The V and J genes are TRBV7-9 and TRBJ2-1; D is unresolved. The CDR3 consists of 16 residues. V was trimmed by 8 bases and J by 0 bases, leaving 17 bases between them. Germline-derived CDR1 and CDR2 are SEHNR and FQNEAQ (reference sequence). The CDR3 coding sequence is TGTGCCAGCCAAGAGAGTCCCACAAGCTCCTACAATGAGCAGTTCTTC. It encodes CASQESPTSSYNEQFF.

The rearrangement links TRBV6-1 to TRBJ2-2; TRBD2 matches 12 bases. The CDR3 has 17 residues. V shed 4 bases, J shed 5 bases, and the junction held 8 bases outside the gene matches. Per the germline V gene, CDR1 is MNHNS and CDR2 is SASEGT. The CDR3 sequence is CASSALAGGPGTGELFF. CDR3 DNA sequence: TGTGCCAGCAGTGCCCTAGCGGGGGGGCCAGGGACCGGGGAGCTGTTTTTT.

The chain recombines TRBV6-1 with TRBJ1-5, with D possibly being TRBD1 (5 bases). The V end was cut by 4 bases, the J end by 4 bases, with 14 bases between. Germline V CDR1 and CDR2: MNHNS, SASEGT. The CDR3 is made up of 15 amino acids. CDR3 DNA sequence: TGTGCCAGCAGTGCTACGAGACAGACGAATCAGCCCCAGCATTTT. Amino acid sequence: CASSATRQTNQPQHF.

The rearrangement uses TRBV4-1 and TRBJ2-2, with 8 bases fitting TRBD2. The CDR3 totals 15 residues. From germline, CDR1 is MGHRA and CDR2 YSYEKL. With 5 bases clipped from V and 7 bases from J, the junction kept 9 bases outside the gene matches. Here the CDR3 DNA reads TGCGCCAGCAGCGTCCGGGGGGGCCGAATCGGGGAGCTGTTTTTT. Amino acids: CASSVRGGRIGELFF.

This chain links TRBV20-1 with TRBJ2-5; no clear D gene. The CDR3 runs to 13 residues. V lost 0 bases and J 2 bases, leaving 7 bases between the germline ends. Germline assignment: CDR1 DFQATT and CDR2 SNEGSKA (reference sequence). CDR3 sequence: CSAREAGQETQYF. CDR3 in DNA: TGCAGTGCTAGAGAGGCCGGGCAAGAGACCCAGTACTTC.

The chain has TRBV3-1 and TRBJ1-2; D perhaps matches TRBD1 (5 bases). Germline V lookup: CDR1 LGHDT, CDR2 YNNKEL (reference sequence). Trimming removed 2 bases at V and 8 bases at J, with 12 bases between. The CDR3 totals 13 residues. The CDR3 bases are TGTGCCAGCAGCCAACGGGGCCAGTCAGGCTACACCTTC. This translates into CASSQRGQSGYTF.

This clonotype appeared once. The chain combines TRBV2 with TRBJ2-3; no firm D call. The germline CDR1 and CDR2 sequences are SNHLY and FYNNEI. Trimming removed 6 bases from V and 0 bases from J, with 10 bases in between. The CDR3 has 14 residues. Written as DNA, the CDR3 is TGTGCCAGCAGCCTCCCGGACAGCACAGATACGCAGTATTTT. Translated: CASSLPDSTDTQYF. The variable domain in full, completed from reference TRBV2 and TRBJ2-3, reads EPEVTQTPSHQVTQMGQEVILRCVPISNHLYFYWYRQILGQKVEFLVSFYNNEISEKSEIFDDQFSVERPDGSNFTLKIRSTKLEDSAMYFCASSLPDSTDTQYFGPGTRLTVL.

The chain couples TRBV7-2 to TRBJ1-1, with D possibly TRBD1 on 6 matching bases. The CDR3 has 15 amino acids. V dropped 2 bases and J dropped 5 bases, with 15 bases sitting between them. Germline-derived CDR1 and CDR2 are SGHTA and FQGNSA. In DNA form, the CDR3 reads TGTGCCAGCAGCTTACAACCTACAAGGGGGACTGAAGCTTTCTTT. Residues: CASSLQPTRGTEAFF.

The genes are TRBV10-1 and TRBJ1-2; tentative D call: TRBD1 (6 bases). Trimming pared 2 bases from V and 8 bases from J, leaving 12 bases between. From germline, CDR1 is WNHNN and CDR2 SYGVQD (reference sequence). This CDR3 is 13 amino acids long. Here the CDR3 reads CASSENREGGYTF. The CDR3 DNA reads TGCGCCAGCAGTGAGAACAGGGAAGGGGGCTACACCTTC.

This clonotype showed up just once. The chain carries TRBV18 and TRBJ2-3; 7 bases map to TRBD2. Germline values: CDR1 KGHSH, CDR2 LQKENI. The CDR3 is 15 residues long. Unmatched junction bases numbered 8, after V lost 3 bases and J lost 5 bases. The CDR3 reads CASSPGTTGGDTQYF. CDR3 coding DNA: TGTGCCAGCTCACCGGGGACTACCGGGGGAGATACGCAGTATTTT.

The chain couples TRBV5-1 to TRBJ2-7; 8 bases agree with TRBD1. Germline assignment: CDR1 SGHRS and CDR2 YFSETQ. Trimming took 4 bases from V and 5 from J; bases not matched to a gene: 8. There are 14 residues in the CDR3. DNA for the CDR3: TGCGCCAGCAGCCTGACAGGGGTGGGCCACGAGCAGTACTTC. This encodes CASSLTGVGHEQYF.

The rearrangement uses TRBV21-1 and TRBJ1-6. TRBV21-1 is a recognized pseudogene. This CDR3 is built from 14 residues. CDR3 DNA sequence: TGTGCCAGCACCTCAACCCAAATACATTCACCCCTCCACTTT. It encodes CASTSTQIHSPLHF.

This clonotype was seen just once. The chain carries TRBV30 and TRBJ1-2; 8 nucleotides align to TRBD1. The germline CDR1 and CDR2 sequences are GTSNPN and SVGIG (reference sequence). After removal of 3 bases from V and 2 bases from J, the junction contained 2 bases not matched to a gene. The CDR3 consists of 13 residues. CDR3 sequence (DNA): TGTGCCTGGAGGGGACAGGAGAACTATGGCTACACCTTC. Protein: CAWRGQENYGYTF.

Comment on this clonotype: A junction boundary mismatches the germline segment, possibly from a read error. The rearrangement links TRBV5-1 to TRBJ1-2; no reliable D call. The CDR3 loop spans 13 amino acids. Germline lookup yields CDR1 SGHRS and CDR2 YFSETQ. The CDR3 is CASSLDSSQLSTF. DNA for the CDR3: TGCGCCAGCAGCTTGGATTCGTCTCAACTCTCCACTTTC.

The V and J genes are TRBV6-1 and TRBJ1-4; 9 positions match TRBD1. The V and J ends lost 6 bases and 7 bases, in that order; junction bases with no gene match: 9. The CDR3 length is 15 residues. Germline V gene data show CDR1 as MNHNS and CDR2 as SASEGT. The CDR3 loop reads CASSSPGQGIEKLFF. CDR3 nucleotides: TGTGCCAGCAGCTCTCCGGGACAGGGTATTGAAAAACTGTTTTTT.

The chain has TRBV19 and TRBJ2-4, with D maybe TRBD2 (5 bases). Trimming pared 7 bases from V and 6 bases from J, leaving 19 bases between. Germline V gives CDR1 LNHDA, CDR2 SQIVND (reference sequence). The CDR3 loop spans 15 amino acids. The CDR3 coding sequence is TGTGCCAGTACCCCGCCGGCGGGCTATGGAAACATTCAGTACTTC. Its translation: CASTPPAGYGNIQYF.

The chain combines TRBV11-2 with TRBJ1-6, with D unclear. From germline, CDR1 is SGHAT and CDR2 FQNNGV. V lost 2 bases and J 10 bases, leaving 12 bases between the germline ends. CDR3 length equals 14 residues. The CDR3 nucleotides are TGTGCCAGCAGCTTAATAACATTCCTCTCACCCCTCCACTTT. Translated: CASSLITFLSPLHF.

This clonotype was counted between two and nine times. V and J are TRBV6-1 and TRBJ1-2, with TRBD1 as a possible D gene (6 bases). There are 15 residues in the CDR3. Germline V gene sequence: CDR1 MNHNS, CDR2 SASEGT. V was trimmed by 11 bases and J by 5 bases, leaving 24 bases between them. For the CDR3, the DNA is TGTGCCGCTACCCTAGGGGCAGGGGCTGTGTATGGCTACACCTTC. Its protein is CAATLGAGAVYGYTF.

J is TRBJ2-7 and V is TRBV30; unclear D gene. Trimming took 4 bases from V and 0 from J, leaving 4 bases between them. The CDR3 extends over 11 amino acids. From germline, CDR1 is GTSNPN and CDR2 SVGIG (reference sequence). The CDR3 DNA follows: TGTGCCTGGATGAGCTCCTACGAGCAGTACTTC. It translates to CAWMSSYEQYF.

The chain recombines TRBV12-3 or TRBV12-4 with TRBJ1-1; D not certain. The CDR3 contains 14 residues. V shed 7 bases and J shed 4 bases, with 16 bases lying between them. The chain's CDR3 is CASKAFSVGTEAFF. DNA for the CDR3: TGTGCCAGCAAGGCCTTCTCGGTCGGCACTGAAGCTTTCTTT.

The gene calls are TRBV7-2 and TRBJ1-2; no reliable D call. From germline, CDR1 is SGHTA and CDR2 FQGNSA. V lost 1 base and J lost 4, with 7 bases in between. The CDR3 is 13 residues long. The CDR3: CASSLDSLYGYTF. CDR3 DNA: TGTGCCAGCAGCTTAGACAGCCTCTATGGCTACACCTTC. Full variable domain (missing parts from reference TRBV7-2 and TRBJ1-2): GAGVSQSPSNKVTEKGKDVELRCDPISGHTALYWYRQSLGQGLEFLIYFQGNSAPDKSGLPSDRFSAERTGGSVSTLTIQRTQQEDSAVYLCASSLDSLYGYTFGSGTRLTVV.

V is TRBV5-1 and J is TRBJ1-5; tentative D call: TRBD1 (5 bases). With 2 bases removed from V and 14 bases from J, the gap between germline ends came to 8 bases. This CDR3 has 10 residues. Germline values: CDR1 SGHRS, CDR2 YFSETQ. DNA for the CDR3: TGCGCCAGCAGCTTCTCAGGGAAGCATTTT. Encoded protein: CASSFSGKHF.

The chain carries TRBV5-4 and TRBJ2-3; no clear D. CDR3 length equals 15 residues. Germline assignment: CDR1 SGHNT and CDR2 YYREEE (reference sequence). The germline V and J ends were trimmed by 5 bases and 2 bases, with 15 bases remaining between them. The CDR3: CASSTRAGSTDTQYF. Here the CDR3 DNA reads TGTGCCAGCAGTACCCGTGCCGGATCCACAGATACGCAGTATTTT. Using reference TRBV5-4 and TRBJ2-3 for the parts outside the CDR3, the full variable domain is ETGVTQSPTHLIKTRGQQVTLRCSSQSGHNTVSWYQQALGQGPQFIFQYYREEENGRGNFPPRFSGLQFPNYSSELNVNALELDDSALYLCASSTRAGSTDTQYFGPGTRLTVL.